What follows are 3 T cell receptor beta chains derived from one specimen sequenced in a study of immune characterization of retroperitoneal liposarcoma. TCRdb passed the PCR reads through MiXCR, listing each CDR3 protein once. The sample holds 2,500 to 4,000 distinct CDR3 sequences, about 52% seen once. The sample comprised tumor tissue. The receptors originated from a male donor with retroperitoneal liposarcoma.

In its sample, this clonotype was seen a few times. The chain has TRBV12-3 or TRBV12-4 and TRBJ2-2; D might be TRBD2 (5 bases). Trimming removed 3 bases at V and 8 bases at J, with 10 bases between. The CDR3 contains 13 residues. Here the CDR3 DNA reads TGTGCCAGCAGTTTGCCGGGATGGGGGGAGCTGTTTTTT. Residues: CASSLPGWGELFF.

The chain couples TRBV6-1 to TRBJ2-4, with D unclear. Between the trimmed V and J ends, which lost 6 bases and 0 bases, there was a span of 15 bases. CDR3 length equals 16 residues. CDR1 is MNHNS, CDR2 SASEGT, per germline. This chain's CDR3 is CASRGFDILAKNIQYF. The CDR3, as DNA: TGTGCCAGCAGGGGGTTTGACATTTTAGCCAAAAACATTCAGTACTTC.

The V gene is TRBV6-6, the J gene TRBJ2-7, with D possibly matching TRBD2 (6 bases). This CDR3 contains 16 residues. Germline CDR1 reads MNHNY; CDR2 reads SVGAGI (reference sequence). Trimming pared 7 bases from V and 0 bases from J, leaving 19 bases between. Written as DNA, the CDR3 is TGTGCCAGCACCCCGCACGGGACTTTACGCTCCTACGAGCAGTACTTC. Protein: CASTPHGTLRSYEQYF.